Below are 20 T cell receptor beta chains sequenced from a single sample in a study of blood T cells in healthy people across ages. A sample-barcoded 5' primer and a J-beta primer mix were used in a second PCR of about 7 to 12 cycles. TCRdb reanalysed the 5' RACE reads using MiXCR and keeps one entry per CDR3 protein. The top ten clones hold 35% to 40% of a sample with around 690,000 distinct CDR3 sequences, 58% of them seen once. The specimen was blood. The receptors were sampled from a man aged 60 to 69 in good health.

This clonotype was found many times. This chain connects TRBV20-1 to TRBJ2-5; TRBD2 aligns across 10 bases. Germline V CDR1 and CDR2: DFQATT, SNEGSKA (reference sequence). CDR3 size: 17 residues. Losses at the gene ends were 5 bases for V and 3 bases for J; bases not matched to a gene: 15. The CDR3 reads CSAVRFGAGGHEETQYF. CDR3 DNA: TGCAGTGCTGTTAGGTTTGGAGCGGGGGGGCATGAAGAGACCCAGTACTTC.

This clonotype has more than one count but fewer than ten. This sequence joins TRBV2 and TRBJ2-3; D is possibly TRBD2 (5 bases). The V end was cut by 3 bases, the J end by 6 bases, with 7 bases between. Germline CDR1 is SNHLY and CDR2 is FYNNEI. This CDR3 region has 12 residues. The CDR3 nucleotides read TGTGCCAGCAGTGACGGGGTGGATACGCAGTATTTT. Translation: CASSDGVDTQYF.

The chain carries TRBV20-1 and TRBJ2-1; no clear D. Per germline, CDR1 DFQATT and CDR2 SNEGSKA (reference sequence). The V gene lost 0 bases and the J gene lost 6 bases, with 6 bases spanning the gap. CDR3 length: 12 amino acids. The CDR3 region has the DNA TGCAGTGCTAGAGATCTGGGCAATGAGCAGTTCTTC. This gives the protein CSARDLGNEQFF.

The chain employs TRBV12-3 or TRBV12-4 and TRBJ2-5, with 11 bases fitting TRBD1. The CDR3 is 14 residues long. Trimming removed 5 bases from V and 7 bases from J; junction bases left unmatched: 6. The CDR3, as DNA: TGTGCCAGCAGTCCGGACAGGGGGCGGCTGACCCAGTACTTC. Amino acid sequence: CASSPDRGRLTQYF.

CDR3 loop: CSARGGNQPQHF. The CDR3 DNA is TGCAGTGCTAGAGGGGGCAATCAGCCCCAGCATTTT. J is TRBJ1-5 and V is TRBV20-1; the D is unclear. V was clipped by 1 base and J by 2 bases, with 3 bases between them. The germline gives CDR1 DFQATT, CDR2 SNEGSKA (reference sequence). The CDR3 length is 12 residues.

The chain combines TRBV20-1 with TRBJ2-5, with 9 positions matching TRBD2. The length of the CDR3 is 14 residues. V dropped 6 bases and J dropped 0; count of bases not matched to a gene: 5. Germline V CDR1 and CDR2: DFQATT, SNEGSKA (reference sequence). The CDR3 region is CSAPGGGDQETQYF. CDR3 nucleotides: TGCAGTGCCCCGGGCGGGGGGGACCAAGAGACCCAGTACTTC.

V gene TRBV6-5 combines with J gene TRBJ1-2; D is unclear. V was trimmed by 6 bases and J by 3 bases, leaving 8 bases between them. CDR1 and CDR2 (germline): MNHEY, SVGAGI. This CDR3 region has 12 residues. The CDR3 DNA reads TGTGCCAGCAGAGAAGGGTACTATGGCTACACCTTC. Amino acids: CASREGYYGYTF.

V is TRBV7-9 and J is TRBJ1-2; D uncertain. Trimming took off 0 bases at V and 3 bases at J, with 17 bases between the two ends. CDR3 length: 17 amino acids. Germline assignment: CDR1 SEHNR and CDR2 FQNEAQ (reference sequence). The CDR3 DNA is TGTGCCAGCAGCTTAGCCTTGATCCGGGCAGCCCACTATGGCTACACCTTC. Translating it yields CASSLALIRAAHYGYTF.

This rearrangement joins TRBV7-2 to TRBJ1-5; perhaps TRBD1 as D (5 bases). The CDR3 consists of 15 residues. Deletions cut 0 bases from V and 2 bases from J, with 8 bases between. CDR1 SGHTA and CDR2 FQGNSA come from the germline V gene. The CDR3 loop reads CASSLAGARNQPQHF. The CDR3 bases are TGTGCCAGCAGCTTAGCCGGGGCCCGCAATCAGCCCCAGCATTTT.

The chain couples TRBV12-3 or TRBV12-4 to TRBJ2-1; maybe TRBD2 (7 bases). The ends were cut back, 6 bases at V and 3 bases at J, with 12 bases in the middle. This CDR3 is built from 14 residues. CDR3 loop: CASRGGGNYNEQFF. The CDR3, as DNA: TGTGCCAGCAGAGGGGGGGGAAACTACAATGAGCAGTTCTTC.

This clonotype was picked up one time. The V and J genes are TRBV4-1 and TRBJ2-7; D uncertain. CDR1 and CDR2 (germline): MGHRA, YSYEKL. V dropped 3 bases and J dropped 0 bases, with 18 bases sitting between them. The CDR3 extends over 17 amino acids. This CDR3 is CASSHGRISPSSYEQYF. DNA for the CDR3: TGCGCCAGCAGCCATGGCAGGATTTCCCCGAGCTCCTACGAGCAGTACTTC.

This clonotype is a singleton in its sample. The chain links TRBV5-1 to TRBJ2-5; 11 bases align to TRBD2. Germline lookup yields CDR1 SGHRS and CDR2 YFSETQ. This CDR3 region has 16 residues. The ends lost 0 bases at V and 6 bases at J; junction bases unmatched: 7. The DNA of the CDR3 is TGCGCCAGCAGCTTGGTAGTAGCGGGGGGGTCGAAGACCCAGTACTTC. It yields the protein CASSLVVAGGSKTQYF.

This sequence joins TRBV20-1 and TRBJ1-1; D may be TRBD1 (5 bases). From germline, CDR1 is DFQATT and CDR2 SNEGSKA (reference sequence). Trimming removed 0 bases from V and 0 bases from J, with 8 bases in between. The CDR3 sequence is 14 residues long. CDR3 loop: CSARDWGMNTEAFF. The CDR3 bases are TGCAGTGCTAGAGATTGGGGGATGAACACTGAAGCTTTCTTT.

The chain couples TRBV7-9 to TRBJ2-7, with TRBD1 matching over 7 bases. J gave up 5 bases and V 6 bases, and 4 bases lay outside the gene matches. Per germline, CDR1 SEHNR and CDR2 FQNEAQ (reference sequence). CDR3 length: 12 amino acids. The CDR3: CASSPTGHEQYF. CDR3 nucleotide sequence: TGTGCCAGCAGTCCGACAGGGCACGAGCAGTACTTC.

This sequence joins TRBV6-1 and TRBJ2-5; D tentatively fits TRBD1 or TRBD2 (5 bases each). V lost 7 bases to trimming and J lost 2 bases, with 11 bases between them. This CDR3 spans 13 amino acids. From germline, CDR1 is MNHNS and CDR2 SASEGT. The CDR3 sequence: CASTRGTQETQYF. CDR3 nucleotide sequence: TGTGCCAGCACGAGGGGAACACAAGAGACCCAGTACTTC.

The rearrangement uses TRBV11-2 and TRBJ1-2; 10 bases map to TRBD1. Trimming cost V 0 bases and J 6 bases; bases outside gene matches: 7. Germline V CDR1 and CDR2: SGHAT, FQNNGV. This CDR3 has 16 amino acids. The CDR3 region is CASSLDCDRGRDGYTF. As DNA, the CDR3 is TGTGCCAGCAGCTTAGATTGTGACAGGGGGCGGGATGGCTACACCTTC. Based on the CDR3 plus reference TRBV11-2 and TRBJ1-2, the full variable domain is EAGVAQSPRYKIIEKRQSVAFWCNPISGHATLYWYQQILGQGPKLLIQFQNNGVVDDSQLPKDRFSAERLKGVDSTLKIQPAKLEDSAVYLCASSLDCDRGRDGYTFGSGTRLTVV.

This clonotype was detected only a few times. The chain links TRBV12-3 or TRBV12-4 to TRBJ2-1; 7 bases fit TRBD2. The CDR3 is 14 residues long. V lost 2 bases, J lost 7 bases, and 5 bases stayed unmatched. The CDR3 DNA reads TGTGCCAGCAGTTTAAGCGGGGCGCGGAATGAGCAGTTCTTC. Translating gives CASSLSGARNEQFF.

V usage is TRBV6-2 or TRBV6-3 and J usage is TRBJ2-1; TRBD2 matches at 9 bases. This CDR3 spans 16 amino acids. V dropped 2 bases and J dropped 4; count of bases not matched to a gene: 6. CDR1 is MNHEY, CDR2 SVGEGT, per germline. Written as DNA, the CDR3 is TGTGCCAGCAGTTACGCCCCGACTAGCGGTTACAATGAGCAGTTCTTC. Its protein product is CASSYAPTSGYNEQFF.

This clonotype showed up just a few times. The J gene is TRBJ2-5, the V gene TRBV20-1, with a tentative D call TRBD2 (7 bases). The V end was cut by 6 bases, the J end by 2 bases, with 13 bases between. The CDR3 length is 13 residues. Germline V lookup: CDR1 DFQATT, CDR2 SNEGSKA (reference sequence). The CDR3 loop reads CSAGGATQETQYF. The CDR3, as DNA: TGCAGTGCGGGGGGGGCGACACAAGAGACCCAGTACTTC.

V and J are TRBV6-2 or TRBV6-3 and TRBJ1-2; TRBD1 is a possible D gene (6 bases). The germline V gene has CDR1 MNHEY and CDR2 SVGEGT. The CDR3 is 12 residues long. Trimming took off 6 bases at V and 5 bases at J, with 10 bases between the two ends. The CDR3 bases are TGTGCCAGCAGACACAGGGATTATGGCTACACCTTC. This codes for CASRHRDYGYTF.